Listed below are T cell receptor beta chains from one sample, sequenced in a study of OX40 agonist ivuxolimab in advanced cancers. Some clones are missing from TCRdb's copy, which holds only in-frame ones; the method was immunoSEQ multiplex PCR. The sample holds some 90,000 clones; around 90% are singletons and the top ten take about 3.6%. Sequenced here: CD4+ or CD8+ T cells sorted from blood, sampled in a trial of the OX40 agonist ivuxolimab. These receptors were taken from an adult with an advanced solid tumor such as melanoma, head and neck, liver or kidney cancer. Both conserved end residues are part of each CDR3. D genes are given only for firm matches.

V gene	J gene	D gene	CDR3 DNA	CDR3 protein
TRBV27	TRBJ1-2	TRBD1	TGTGCCAGCTCCGGATTCTGGACAGGAAAGGATGGCTACACCTTC	CASSGFWTGKDGYTF
TRBV29-1	TRBJ1-2	.	TGCAGCGTTGAATTAGGCTATGGCTACACCTTC	CSVELGYGYTF
TRBV7-6	TRBJ2-5	.	TGTGCCAGCAGCTTAGAGAGGGGGGAAGAGACCCAGTACTTC	CASSLERGEETQYF
TRBV6-5	TRBJ1-2	.	TGTGCCAGCAGTTTTACTCTTTCAGGAAACTATGGCTACACCTTC	CASSFTLSGNYGYTF
TRBV2	TRBJ2-1	TRBD2	TGTGCCAGCAGTGAAGACGGGACTAGTTACAATGAGCAGTTCTTC	CASSEDGTSYNEQFF
TRBV19	TRBJ2-1	TRBD2	TGTGCCAGTAGTATCCTAGCGGGAGGCTTCAATGAGCAGTTCTTC	CASSILAGGFNEQFF
TRBV11-2	TRBJ1-4	.	TGTGCCAGCAGCTTAGACGGGGGGCGGAATGAAAAACTGTTTTTT	CASSLDGGRNEKLFF
TRBV9	TRBJ2-1	.	TGTGCCAGCAGCGTAGTTGTCAGCGGCCTTGGTGATGAGCAGTTCTTC	CASSVVVSGLGDEQFF
TRBV6-6	TRBJ2-2	.	TGTGCCAGCAGTTACATCGGGATAGGGACCGGGGAGCTGTTTTTT	CASSYIGIGTGELFF
TRBV27	TRBJ1-4	.	TGTGCCAGCAGTTCTAGAAGGCCACGCCGGGATGAAAAACTGTTTTTT	CASSSRRPRRDEKLFF
TRBV13	TRBJ1-2	.	TGTGCCAGCAGCTTCCGGGACGGGGCGCGTGGCTACACCTTC	CASSFRDGARGYTF
TRBV6-5	TRBJ2-5	TRBD2	TGTGCCAGCAGTTACTTGACTAGCTCCCACGAGACCCAGTACTTC	CASSYLTSSHETQYF
TRBV9	TRBJ2-7	TRBD1	TGTGCCAGCAGCTCCGGGACAGGTTCTTACGAGCAGTACTTC	CASSSGTGSYEQYF
TRBV18	TRBJ1-1	.	TGTGCCAGCTCATACGGGGAGGTTGGCACTGAAGCTTTCTTT	CASSYGEVGTEAFF
TRBV4-1	TRBJ2-7	TRBD2	TGCGCCAGCAGCCAAGCGGTCAGCGGGAGTAAATCCTACGAGCAGTACTTC	CASSQAVSGSKSYEQYF